This T cell receptor beta chain was identified in a study of T cells in Graves' hyperthyroidism and ophthalmopathy. Study conclusions and caveats: The blood repertoire included most of the expanded thyroid clonotypes above 0.001.

Looked up from germline, CDR1 is LNHDA and CDR2 is SQIVND (reference sequence). The CDR3 has 17 amino acids. Trimming stripped 2 bases from V and 4 bases from J, with 19 bases between. Uncontrolled infection, other autoimmune disease, pregnancy and lactation each barred patients from inclusion. Amplification of TCR beta CDR3 regions was performed using RNA transcripts as template. A first-round RT-PCR of the TCR CDR3 used the HTBI primer set. TCRdb called the multiplex PCR reads again in MiXCR, with one record for every CDR3 protein. Of roughly 550,000 distinct CDR3 sequences in the sample, 15% to 20% were seen once. Worth noting for this clonotype: Antigen unknown.

V usage is TRBV19 and J usage is TRBJ2-3; D unclear. The clonotype comes from a woman aged 25-40 years with Graves' ophthalmopathy. The sample consisted of blood. Written as DNA, the CDR3 is TGTGCCAGTAGTATACCTCAACCCGGGCCACAGCCAGATACGCAGTATTTT. Its protein product is CASSIPQPGPQPDTQYF. The full variable domain, with the rest looked up from reference TRBV19 and TRBJ2-3, is DGGITQSPKYLFRKEGQNVTLSCEQNLNHDAMYWYRQDPGQGLRLIYYSQIVNDFQKGDIAEGYSVSREKKESFPLTVTSAQKNPTAFYLCASSIPQPGPQPDTQYFGPGTRLTVL.